This TCR beta chain was captured by sequencing in a study of response to subunit inactivated influenza vaccine. TCRdb re-derived calls from the RT-PCR reads in MiXCR, one entry per CDR3 protein. Of some 500,000 distinct CDR3 sequences in the sample, 16% were seen once. Remarks on this clonotype: Antigen specificity is unknown.

Study-level points and caveats: Each seasonal influenza vaccination recruits few new T cells, the authors suggested.

The receptor's source is a man aged 45 to 75 who received an inactivated influenza vaccine. Sequenced here: CD4+ T cells sorted from PBMCs, sampled 23 to 25 months after vaccination.

The DNA of the CDR3 is TGTGCCAGCATCCGTCCCGGGGCCAACGTCCTGACTTTC. Amino acid sequence: CASIRPGANVLTF. The chain is built from TRBV28 and TRBJ2-6; the D is unclear. V shed 7 bases and J shed 4 bases, with 8 bases lying between them. The CDR3 has 13 amino acids. The germline V gene has CDR1 MDHEN and CDR2 SYDVKM.